This entry features one T cell receptor beta chain sequence. The data were obtained in a study of cytomegalovirus exposure and HLA in healthy donors. Profiled with immunoSEQ multiplex PCR; TCRdb holds only in-frame clones, not every one. Here the sample spans roughly 100,000 clones, approximately 90% being singletons. Sample: PBMCs. The TCR comes from a woman aged 18-29 years in good health and CMV-seropositive.

This CDR3 is CASRGRDTQYF. CDR3 nucleotide sequence: TGTGCCAGCAGGGGGCGAGATACGCAGTATTTT. The chain has TRBV9 and TRBJ2-3; TRBD1 might be the D (5 bases). Germline CDR1 and CDR2: SGDLS and YYNGEE. V dropped 5 bases and J dropped 5 bases, with 6 bases sitting between them. The CDR3 spans 11 residues. The variable domain in full, completed from reference TRBV9 and TRBJ2-3, reads DSGVTQTPKHLITATGQRVTLRCSPRSGDLSVYWYQQSLDQGLQFLIQYYNGEERAKGNILERFSAQQFPDLHSELNLSSLELGDSALYFCASRGRDTQYFGPGTRLTVL.